The sample holds many counts of the clone carrying this T cell receptor (beta chain). These data come from a study of molecular identifiers for immune sequencing clone quantification. The CDR3 contains 13 residues. Trimming pared 2 bases from V and 5 bases from J, leaving 9 bases between. Germline V gene data show CDR1 as LNHDA and CDR2 as SQIVND (reference sequence). It was with previously described methods and listed TCR primers that bulk TCR libraries were made. One entry per CDR3 protein results from TCRdb running MiXCR on the PCR reads. The profile covers roughly 90,000 distinct CDR3 sequences, with under 20% appearing a single time and around 0.88% taken by the ten largest.

The sequenced sample consisted of naive CD8+ T cells from blood, with Jurkat cell RNA spiked in. This sample's subset: FACS-sorted CD8+CD4-CCR7+CD45RA+ naive T cells. This sequence originates from a human donor in good health. Some libraries in this study had Jurkat cell RNA spiked in. The chain is built from TRBV19 and TRBJ1-1, with D unclear. The CDR3 DNA follows: TGTGCCAGTAGTATATCGCTGGGTACTGAAGCTTTCTTT. Its protein product is CASSISLGTEAFF.